The clone carrying this T cell receptor (beta chain) has at least ten counts. No antigen is known for it. The data derive from a study of T cell repertoires in cytomegalovirus infection. About the research overall: CMV epitopes, recently identified HLA-C-restricted and well-studied HLA-B-restricted, were used. CMV infection together with matching HLA type was indicated by public TCR beta signatures.

Each CDR3 protein gets one entry after TCRdb re-called the reads with MiXCR. The table lists a few hundred thousand distinct CDR3 sequences, around 25% of them singletons. Study-wide findings and caveats: Clonotype analysis showed dominance of the ex vivo response by HLA-C-restricted CMV-specific TCR beta clonotypes.

The input for sequencing was cultured PBMCs, taken from culture after CMV antigen stimulation. The origin of this receptor is a human donor in good health (CMV status not recorded). Some clones in this sample may be carry-over from other donors' samples.

CDR3 protein: CASSQGTSGSITQYF. CDR3 DNA sequence: TGCGCCAGCAGCCAAGGGACTAGCGGGAGTATTACGCAGTATTTT. This chain connects TRBV4-3 to TRBJ2-3, with 13 bases fitting TRBD2. From germline, CDR1 is LGHNA and CDR2 YSLEER. V was pared by 1 base and J by 8 bases, with 3 bases of the junction left unmatched. The CDR3 covers 15 residues.